This T cell receptor beta chain was sequenced in a study of human T cells and chemical hapten exposure. The CDR3 spans 14 residues. Time point reported: patch test 1, 2 weeks after DPC sensitization. This sample's treatment: therapeutic diphenylcyclopropenone sensitization with weekly scalp DPC. During construction of the library, unique molecular identifiers were attached to individual cDNA molecules for quantitative, reproducible TCR counting. MiXCR was run by TCRdb on the RACE reads, yielding one entry per CDR3 protein. The sample records 75,000 to 100,000 distinct CDR3 sequences, 9.5% to 15% being singletons.

This specimen consisted of whole blood, obtained in connection with sensitization to the hapten diphenylcyclopropenone (DPC). This clonotype was sampled from a woman in her thirties or forties with alopecia areata. Some clones in this sample may be carry-over from other donors' samples. This sequence joins TRBV12-2 and TRBJ2-3; TRBD1 was called by the table and not checked on the DNA. TRBV12-2 is given as a pseudogene. CDR3 sequence reads: CASHPGTSLDAQYF. In nucleotides, the CDR3 is TGTGCAAGTCACCCCGGGACCTCGCTAGATGCGCAGTATTTT.